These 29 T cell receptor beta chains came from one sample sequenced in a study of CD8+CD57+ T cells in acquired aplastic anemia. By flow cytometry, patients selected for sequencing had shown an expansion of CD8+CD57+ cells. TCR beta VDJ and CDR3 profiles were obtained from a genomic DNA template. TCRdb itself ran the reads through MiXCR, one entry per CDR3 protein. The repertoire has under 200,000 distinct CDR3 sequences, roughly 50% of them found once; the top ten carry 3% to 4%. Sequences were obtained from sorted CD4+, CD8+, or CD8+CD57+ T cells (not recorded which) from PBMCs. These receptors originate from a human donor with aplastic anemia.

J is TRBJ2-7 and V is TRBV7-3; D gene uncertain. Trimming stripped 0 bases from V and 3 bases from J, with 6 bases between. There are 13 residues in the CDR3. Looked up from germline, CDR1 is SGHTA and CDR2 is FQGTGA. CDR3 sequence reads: CASSLTPGYEQYF. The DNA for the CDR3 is TGTGCCAGCAGCTTAACCCCAGGCTACGAGCAGTACTTC.

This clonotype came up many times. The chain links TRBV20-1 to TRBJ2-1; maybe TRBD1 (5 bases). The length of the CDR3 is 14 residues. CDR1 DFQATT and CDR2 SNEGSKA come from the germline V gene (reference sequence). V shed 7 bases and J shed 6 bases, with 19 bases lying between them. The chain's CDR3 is CSVRPGQGVNEQFF. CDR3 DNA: TGCAGTGTTCGGCCAGGACAAGGGGTCAATGAGCAGTTCTTC.

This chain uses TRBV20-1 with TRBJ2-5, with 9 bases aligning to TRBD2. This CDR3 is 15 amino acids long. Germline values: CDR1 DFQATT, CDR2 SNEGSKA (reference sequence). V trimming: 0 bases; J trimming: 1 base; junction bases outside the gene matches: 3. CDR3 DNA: TGCAGTGCTAGAGATCGACTAGCGGCCCAAGAGACCCAGTACTTC. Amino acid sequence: CSARDRLAAQETQYF.

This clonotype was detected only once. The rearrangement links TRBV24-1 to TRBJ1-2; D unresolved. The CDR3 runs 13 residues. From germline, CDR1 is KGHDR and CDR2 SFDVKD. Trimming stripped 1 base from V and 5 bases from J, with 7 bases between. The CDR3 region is CATSDFRKYGYTF. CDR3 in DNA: TGTGCCACCAGTGATTTCAGAAAATATGGCTACACCTTC.

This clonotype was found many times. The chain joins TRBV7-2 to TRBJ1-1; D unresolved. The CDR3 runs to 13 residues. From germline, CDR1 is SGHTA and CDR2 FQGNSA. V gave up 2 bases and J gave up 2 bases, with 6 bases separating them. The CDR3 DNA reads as TGTGCCAGCAGCTTACACGGCAACACTGAAGCTTTCTTT. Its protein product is CASSLHGNTEAFF.

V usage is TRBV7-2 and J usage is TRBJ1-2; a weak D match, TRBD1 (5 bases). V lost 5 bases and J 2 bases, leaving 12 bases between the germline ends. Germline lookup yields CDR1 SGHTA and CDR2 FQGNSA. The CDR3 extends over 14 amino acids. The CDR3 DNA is TGTGCCAGCAGCCCGGGGGTGGGGAACTATGGCTACACCTTC. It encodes CASSPGVGNYGYTF.

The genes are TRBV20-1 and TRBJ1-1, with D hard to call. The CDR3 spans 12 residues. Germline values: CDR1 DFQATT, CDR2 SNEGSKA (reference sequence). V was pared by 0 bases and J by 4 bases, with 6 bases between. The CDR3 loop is CSARDLVTEAFF. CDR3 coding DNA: TGCAGTGCTAGAGATCTGGTCACTGAAGCTTTCTTT.

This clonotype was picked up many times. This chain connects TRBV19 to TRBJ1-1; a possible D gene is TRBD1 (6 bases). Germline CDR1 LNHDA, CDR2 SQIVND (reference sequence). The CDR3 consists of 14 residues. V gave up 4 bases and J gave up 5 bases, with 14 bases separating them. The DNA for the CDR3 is TGTGCCAGTAGTAAACAGGGAGGATTAACTGAAGCTTTCTTT. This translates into CASSKQGGLTEAFF.

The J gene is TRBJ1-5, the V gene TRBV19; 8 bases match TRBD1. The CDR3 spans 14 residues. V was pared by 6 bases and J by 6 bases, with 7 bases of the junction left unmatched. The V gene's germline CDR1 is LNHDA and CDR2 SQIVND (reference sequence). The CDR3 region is CASRMTGVGQPQHF. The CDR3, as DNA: TGTGCCAGTAGGATGACAGGGGTGGGTCAGCCCCAGCATTTT.

This CDR3 reads CASFLGPKNTEAFF. DNA of the CDR3: TGCGCCAGCTTCCTGGGACCTAAGAACACTGAAGCTTTCTTT. The chain couples TRBV5-1 to TRBJ1-1, with D perhaps matching TRBD1 (5 bases). Trimming left V 7 bases short and J 1 base short, with 14 bases between. The CDR3 sequence is 14 residues long. Germline V gene data show CDR1 as SGHRS and CDR2 as YFSETQ.

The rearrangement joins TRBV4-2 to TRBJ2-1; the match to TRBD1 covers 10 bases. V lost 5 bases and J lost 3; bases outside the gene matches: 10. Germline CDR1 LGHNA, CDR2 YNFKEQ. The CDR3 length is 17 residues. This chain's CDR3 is CASSTSGTGVGYNEQFF. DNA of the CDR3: TGTGCCAGCAGCACCTCCGGGACAGGGGTAGGCTACAATGAGCAGTTCTTC.

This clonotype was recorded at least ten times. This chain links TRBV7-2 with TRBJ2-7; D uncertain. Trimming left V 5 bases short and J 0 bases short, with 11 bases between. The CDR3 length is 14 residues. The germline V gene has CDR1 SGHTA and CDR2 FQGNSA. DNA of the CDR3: TGTGCCAGCAGCGCCGGCACGGGCTCCTACGAGCAGTACGTC. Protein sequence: CASSAGTGSYEQYV.

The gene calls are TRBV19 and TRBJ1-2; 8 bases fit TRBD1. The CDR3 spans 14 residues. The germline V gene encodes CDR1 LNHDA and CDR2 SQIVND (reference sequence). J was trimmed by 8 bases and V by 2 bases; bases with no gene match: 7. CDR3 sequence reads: CASSIRGQGKGYTF. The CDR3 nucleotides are TGTGCCAGTAGTATACGAGGACAGGGAAAGGGCTACACCTTC.

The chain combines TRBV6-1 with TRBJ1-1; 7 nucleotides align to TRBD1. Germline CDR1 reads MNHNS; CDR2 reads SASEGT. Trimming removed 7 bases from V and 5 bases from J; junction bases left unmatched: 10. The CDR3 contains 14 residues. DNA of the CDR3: TGTGCCAGCACCATGACAGGGCACACAACTGAAGCTTTCTTT. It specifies CASTMTGHTTEAFF.

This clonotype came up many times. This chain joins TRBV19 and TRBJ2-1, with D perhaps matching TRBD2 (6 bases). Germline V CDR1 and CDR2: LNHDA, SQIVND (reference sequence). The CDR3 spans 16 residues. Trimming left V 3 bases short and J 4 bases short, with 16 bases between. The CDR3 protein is CASSIPRVSGYNEQFF. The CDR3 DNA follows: TGTGCCAGTAGTATCCCCAGGGTTAGCGGTTACAATGAGCAGTTCTTC.

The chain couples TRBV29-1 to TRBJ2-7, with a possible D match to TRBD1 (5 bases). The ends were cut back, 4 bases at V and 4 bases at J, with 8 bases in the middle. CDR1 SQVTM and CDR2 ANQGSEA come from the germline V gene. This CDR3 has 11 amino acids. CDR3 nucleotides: TGCAGCGTTGGACAGCCTTACGAGCAGTACTTC. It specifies CSVGQPYEQYF.

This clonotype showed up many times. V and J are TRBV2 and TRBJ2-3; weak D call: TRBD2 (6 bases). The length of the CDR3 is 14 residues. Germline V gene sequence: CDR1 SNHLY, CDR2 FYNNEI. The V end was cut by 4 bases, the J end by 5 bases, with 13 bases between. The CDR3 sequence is CASSGDWQVDTQYF. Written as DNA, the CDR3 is TGTGCCAGCAGTGGGGACTGGCAAGTAGATACGCAGTATTTT.

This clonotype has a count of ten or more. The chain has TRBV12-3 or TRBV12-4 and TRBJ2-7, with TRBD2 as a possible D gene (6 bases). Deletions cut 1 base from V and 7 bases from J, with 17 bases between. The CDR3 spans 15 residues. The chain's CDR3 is CASSLGGGFAGEQYF. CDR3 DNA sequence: TGTGCCAGCAGTTTAGGCGGAGGATTCGCGGGGGAGCAGTACTTC.

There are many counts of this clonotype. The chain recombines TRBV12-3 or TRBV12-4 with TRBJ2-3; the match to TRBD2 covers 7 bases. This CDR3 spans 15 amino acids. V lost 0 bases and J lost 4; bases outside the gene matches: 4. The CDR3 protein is CASSLAGGPSDTQYF. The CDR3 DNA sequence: TGTGCCAGCAGTTTAGCGGGAGGGCCCTCAGATACGCAGTATTTT.

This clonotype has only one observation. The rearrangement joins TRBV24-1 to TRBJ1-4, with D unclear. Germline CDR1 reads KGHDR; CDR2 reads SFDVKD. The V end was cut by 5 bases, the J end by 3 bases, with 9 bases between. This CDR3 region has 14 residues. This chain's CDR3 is CATSVLKANEKLFF. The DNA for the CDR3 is TGTGCCACCAGTGTGCTGAAGGCTAATGAAAAACTGTTTTTT.

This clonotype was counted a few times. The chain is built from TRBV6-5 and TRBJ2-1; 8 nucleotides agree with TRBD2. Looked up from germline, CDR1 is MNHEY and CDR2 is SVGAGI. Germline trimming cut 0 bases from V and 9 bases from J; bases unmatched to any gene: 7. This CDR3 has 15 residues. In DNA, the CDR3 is TGTGCCAGCAGTTACTCGGTTTTAGCGGGGAGTGAGCAGTTCTTC. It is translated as CASSYSVLAGSEQFF.

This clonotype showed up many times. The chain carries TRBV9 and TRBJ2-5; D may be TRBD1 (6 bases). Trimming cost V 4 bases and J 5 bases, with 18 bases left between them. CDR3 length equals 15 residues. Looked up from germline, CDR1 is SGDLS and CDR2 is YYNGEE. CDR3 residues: CASSPTGLIQETQYF. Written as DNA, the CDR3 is TGTGCCAGCAGCCCCACAGGGCTGATCCAGGAGACCCAGTACTTC.

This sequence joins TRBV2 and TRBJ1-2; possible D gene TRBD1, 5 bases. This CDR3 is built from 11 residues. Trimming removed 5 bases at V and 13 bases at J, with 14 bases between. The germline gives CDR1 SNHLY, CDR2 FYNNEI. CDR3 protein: CASSPREGATF. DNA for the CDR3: TGTGCCAGCAGTCCCAGGGAAGGGGCCACCTTC.

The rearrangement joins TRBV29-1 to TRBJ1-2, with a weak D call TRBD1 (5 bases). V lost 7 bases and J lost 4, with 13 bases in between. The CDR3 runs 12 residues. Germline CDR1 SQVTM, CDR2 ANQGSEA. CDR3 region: CSARGSPYGYTF. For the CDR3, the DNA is TGCAGCGCAAGGGGCAGTCCCTATGGCTACACCTTC.

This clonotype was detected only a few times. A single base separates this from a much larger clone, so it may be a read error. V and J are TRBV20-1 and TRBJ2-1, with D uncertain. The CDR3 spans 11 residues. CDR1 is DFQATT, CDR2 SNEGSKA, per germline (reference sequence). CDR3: CSGRRLSEQLF. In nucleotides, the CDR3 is TGCAGTGGGCGGCGCCTGAGTGAGCAGCTCTTC.

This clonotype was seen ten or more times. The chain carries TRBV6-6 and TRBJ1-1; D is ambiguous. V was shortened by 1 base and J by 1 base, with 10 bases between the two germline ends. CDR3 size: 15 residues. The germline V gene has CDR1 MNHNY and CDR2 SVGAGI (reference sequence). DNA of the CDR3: TGTGCCAGCAGTTACTTGGGCCCTGAGAACACTGAAGCTTTCTTT. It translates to CASSYLGPENTEAFF.

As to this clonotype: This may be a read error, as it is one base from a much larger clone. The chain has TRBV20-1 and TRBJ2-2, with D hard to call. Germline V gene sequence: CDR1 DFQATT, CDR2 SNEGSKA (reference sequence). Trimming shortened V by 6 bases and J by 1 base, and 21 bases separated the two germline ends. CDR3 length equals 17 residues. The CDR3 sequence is CSAGYRTIDKNTGELFF. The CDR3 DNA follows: TGCAGTGCCGGATACCGGACGATAGACAAGAACACCGGGGAGCTGTTTTTT.

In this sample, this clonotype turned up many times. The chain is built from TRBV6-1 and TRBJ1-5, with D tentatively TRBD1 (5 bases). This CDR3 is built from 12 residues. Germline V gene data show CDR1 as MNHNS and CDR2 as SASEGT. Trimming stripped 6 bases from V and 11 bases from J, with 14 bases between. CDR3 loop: CASRTDRGAQHF. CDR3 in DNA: TGTGCCAGCAGAACAGACAGAGGGGCCCAGCATTTT.

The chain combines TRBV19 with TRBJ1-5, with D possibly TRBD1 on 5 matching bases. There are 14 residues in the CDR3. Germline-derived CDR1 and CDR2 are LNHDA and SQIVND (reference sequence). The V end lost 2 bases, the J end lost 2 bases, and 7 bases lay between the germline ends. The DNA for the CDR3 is TGTGCCAGTAGTATAAAGACAGGCAATCAGCCCCAGCATTTT. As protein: CASSIKTGNQPQHF.